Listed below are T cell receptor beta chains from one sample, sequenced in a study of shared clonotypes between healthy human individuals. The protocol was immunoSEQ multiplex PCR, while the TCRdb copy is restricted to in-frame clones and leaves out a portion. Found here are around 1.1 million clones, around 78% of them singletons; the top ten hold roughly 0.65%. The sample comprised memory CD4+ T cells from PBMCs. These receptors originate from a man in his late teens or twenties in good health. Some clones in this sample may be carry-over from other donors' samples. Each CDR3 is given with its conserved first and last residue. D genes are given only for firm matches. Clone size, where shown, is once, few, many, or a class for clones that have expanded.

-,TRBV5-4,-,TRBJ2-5,TGTGCCAGCAGCTTAAGCGGGGAGACCCAGTACTTC,CASSLSGETQYF
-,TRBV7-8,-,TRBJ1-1,TGTGCCAGCAGCACAACCGGTCGGGGTTTCACTGAAGCTTTCTTT,CASSTTGRGFTEAFF
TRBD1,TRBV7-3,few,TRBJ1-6,TGTGCCAGCAGCTTAAAGGGACAGGGGAGTTCACCCCTCCACTTT,CASSLKGQGSSPLHF
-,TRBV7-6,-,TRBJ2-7,TGTGCCAGCAGCTTAGTGGCAGAAGACTACGAGCAGTACTTC,CASSLVAEDYEQYF
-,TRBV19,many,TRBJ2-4,TGTGCCAGTAGTACCCACGAAGCGGGTAGAACCAAAAACATTCAGTACTTC,CASSTHEAGRTKNIQYF
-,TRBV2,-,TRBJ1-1,TGTGCCACCGCAGGACGGACTGAAGCTTTCTTT,CATAGRTEAFF
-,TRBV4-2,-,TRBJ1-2,TGTGCCAGCAGCCAAGGCAGGGTACTATACTATGGCTACACCTTC,CASSQGRVLYYGYTF
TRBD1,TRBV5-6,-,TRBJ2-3,TGTGCCAGCAGCGCACCGGGACAGGGAAATACGCAGTATTTT,CASSAPGQGNTQYF
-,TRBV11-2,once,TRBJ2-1,TGTGCCAGCAGCTTATTGGCAGTTCCCGTCTCGGATGAGCAGTTCTTC,CASSLLAVPVSDEQFF
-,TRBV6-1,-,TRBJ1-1,TGTGCCACCACGACGAACACCAACACTGAAGCTTTCTTT,CATTTNTNTEAFF
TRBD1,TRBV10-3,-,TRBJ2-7,TGTGCCATCAAGGGGCAGGGGGCCATCTACGAGCAGTACTTC,CAIKGQGAIYEQYF
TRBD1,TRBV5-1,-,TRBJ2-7,TGCGCCAGCAGCTCCCGCGGGACAGGGGTGTACGAGCAGTACTTC,CASSSRGTGVYEQYF
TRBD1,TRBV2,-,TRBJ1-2,TGTGCCAGCAGTGAATCGACAGGGGCGGATGGCTACACCTTC,CASSESTGADGYTF
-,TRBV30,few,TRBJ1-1,TGTGCCTGGTGCTCGGGGGCCGGGAGCACTGAAGCTTTCTTT,CAWCSGAGSTEAFF
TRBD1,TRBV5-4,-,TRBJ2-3,TGTGCCAGCAGCCCCTCCGGGACAGGGGGTAGTCCGCAGTATTTT,CASSPSGTGGSPQYF
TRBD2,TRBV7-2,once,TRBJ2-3,TGTGCCAGCAGCCAATTCAGCGGGAGTACAGATACGCAGTATTTT,CASSQFSGSTDTQYF
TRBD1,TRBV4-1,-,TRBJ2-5,TGTGCCAGCAGCCAAGAAAACGGACAGGGCGGAGAGACCCAGTACTTC,CASSQENGQGGETQYF
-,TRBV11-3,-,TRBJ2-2,TGTGCCAGCAGCTGGACGTACACCGGGGAGCTGTTTTTT,CASSWTYTGELFF
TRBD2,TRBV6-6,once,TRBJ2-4,TGTGCCAGCTCCGAACGGCAGCGGGGAAACATTCAGTACTTC,CASSERQRGNIQYF
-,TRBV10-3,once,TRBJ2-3,TGTGCCATCAGTGAGTCGGGTGGGTCAGGGCCAGATACGCAGTATTTT,CAISESGGSGPDTQYF
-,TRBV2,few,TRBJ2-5,TGTGCCAGCAGGCGTGGGGAGACCCAGTACTTC,CASRRGETQYF
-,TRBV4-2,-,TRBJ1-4,TGTGCCAGCAGCCCCCGGACAGCGGTCAATGAAAAACTGTTTTTT,CASSPRTAVNEKLFF
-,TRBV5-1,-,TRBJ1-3,TGCGCCAGCAGCTTGGAAGGGACTCCTGGAAACACCATATATTTT,CASSLEGTPGNTIYF
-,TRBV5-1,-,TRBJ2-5,TGCGCCAGCAGCTTGCAGGGAGTAGGTGAGACCCAGTACTTC,CASSLQGVGETQYF
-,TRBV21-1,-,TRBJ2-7,TGTGCCAGCAGCCCGTACGGTGGCGAGTTCCAGGTCGACGAGCAGTACTTC,CASSPYGGEFQVDEQYF
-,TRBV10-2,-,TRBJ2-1,TGCGCCAGCACTGGTCTAATGAGGGCGGGTGAGCAGTTCTTC,CASTGLMRAGEQFF
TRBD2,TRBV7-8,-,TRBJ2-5,TGTGCCAGCACCCCAAAAGGATGGGAGGGAAAGACCCAGTACTTC,CASTPKGWEGKTQYF
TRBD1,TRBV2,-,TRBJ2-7,TGTGCCAGCAGCTGGACAGGGATGGGATACGAGCAGTACTTC,CASSWTGMGYEQYF
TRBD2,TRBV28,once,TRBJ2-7,TGTGCCAGCAGCGTGGGACTAGCGGGAGCCTCTAAACTCTACGAGCAGTACTTC,CASSVGLAGASKLYEQYF
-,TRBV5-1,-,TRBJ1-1,TGCGCCAGCAGCGCCGGGATGAACACTGAAGCTTTCTTT,CASSAGMNTEAFF
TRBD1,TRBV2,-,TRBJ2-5,TGTGCCAGCAGCCGCGACAGGGAAGAGACCCAGTACTTC,CASSRDREETQYF
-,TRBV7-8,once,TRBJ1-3,TGTGCCAGCAGCTTAGCGCCCGGCGGTCTTGGAAACACCATATATTTT,CASSLAPGGLGNTIYF
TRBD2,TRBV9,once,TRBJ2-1,TGTGCCAGCAGCGTGCTAGCGGGATCTGAGCAGTTCTTC,CASSVLAGSEQFF
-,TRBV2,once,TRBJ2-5,TGTGCCAGCAGGGGGGAGTCAGAGACCCAGTACTTC,CASRGESETQYF
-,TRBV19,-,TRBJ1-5,TGTGCCAGTAGCGTACAGAACCCTCAGCCCCAGCATTTT,CASSVQNPQPQHF
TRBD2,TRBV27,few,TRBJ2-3,TGTGCCAGCAGTCGGGACTACACAGATACGCAGTATTTT,CASSRDYTDTQYF
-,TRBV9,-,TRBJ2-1,TGTGCCAGCAGCGTTGGCACCTACAATGAGCAGTTCTTC,CASSVGTYNEQFF
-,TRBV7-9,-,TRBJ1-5,TGTGCCAGCAGTCGGGAGGTTCAGCCCCAGCATTTT,CASSREVQPQHF
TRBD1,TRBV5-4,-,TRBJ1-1,TGTGCCAGCAGCTTGGCTCAGGGGGCCGACACTGAAGCTTTCTTT,CASSLAQGADTEAFF
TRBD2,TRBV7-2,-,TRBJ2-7,TGTGCCAGCAGCTTAGTTTCTAGCGGGAGGTACGAGCAGTACTTC,CASSLVSSGRYEQYF
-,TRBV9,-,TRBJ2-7,TGTGCCAGCAGCGTAGCCCCAGGGATTTCTCCCGAGCAGTACTTC,CASSVAPGISPEQYF
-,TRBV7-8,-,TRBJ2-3,TGTGCCAGCAGCTTATCTCGGGCCTCCACAGATACGCAGTATTTT,CASSLSRASTDTQYF
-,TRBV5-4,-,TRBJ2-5,TGTGCCAGCAGCTTGGGGGTCGGACCTGGAGGAGAGACCCAGTACTTC,CASSLGVGPGGETQYF
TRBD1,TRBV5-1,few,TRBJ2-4,TGCGCCAGCAGCGTCGGACAGGGCGACATTCAGTACTTC,CASSVGQGDIQYF
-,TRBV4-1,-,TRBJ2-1,TGCGCCAGCAGCCAAGAGGCCCCGAGCGCCTACAATGAGCAGTTCTTC,CASSQEAPSAYNEQFF
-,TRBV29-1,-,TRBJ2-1,TGCAGCGTTGGGGCTAGCGACGGGGGTGAGCAGTTCTTC,CSVGASDGGEQFF